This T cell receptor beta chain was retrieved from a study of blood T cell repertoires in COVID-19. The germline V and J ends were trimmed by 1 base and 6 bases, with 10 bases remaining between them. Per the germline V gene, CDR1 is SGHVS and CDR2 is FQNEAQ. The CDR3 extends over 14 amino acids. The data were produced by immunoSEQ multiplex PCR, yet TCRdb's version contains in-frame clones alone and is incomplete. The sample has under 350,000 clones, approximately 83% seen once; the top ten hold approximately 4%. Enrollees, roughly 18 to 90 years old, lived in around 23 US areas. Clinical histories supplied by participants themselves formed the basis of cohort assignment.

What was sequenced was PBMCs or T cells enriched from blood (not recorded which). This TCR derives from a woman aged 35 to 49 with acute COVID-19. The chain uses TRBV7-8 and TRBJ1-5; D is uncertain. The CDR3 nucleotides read TGTGCCAGCAGCTTAGGGGCGGGGATTCAGCCCCAGCATTTT. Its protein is CASSLGAGIQPQHF.